These 5 T cell receptor beta chains came from one sample sequenced in a study of blood T cells in healthy people across ages. The second PCR ran 7 to 11 cycles with a sample-barcoded 5' primer and J-beta primers. One entry per CDR3 protein results from TCRdb running MiXCR on the 5' RACE reads. The sample records a few hundred thousand distinct CDR3 sequences, 25% to 30% being singletons. The material sequenced was blood. The receptor set was obtained from a woman in her 70s in good health.

The chain combines TRBV9 with TRBJ1-2, with 8 bases lining up with TRBD1. In germline, CDR1 is SGDLS, CDR2 YYNGEE. This CDR3 region has 17 residues. With V trimmed by 0 bases and J by 6 bases, 13 bases remained unmatched. The CDR3: CASSVEGTGRQGHGYTF. The CDR3 DNA reads TGTGCCAGCAGCGTAGAGGGGACAGGACGCCAGGGTCATGGCTACACCTTC.

This clonotype was counted ten times or more. The rearrangement joins TRBV4-1 to TRBJ1-2; D possibly corresponds to TRBD1 (5 bases). The CDR3 is 17 residues long. CDR1 and CDR2 from the germline V gene are MGHRA and YSYEKL. V shed 4 bases and J shed 2 bases, with 20 bases lying between them. CDR3: CASSPTGTGPGNYGYTF. CDR3 coding DNA: TGCGCCAGCAGCCCGACGGGGACCGGACCTGGGAACTATGGCTACACCTTC.

There are a few counts of this clonotype. The chain couples TRBV7-3 to TRBJ1-6; 7 nucleotides match TRBD1. J lost 7 bases, V lost 5 bases, and 5 bases had no gene match. The CDR3 contains 14 residues. Per the germline V gene, CDR1 is SGHTA and CDR2 is FQGTGA. CDR3: CASSRGQRNSPLHF. Here the CDR3 DNA reads TGTGCCAGCAGCCGGGGACAGAGGAATTCACCCCTCCACTTT.

As for this clonotype: Since a much larger clone is just one base distant, this may be a read error. J is TRBJ2-5 and V is TRBV20-1, with 7 bases fitting TRBD2. Per the germline V gene, CDR1 is DFQATT and CDR2 is SNEGSKA (reference sequence). The CDR3 spans 15 residues. V was clipped by 0 bases and J by 5 bases; unmatched bases: 9. This CDR3 reads CSARDSRASGETQYF. For the CDR3, the DNA is TGCAGTGCTAGAGATAGTCGGGCTAGCGGCGAGACCCAGTACTTC.

The chain recombines TRBV20-1 with TRBJ1-4; D perhaps matches TRBD1 (6 bases). The germline V and J ends were trimmed by 6 bases and 8 bases, with 13 bases remaining between them. In germline, CDR1 is DFQATT, CDR2 SNEGSKA (reference sequence). This CDR3 contains 12 residues. For the CDR3, the DNA is TGCAGTGCGGGACAACCGGGGGAAAAACTGTTTTTT. Protein sequence: CSAGQPGEKLFF.